This TCR beta chain was documented in a study of CD8+CD57+ T cells in acquired aplastic anemia. As for the study in general: Each DNA sample taken from sorted CD4+ and CD8+ cells came to about 3 ug on average. Sequencing produced an average of about 10.8 million reads per healthy donor for CD4+ cells.

Findings of the study overall: A set of twenty-nine CD8+ CDR3 sequences was shared between patients and controls, and these sequences appeared highly expressed in patients.

Concerning this clonotype: Its antigen is unidentified.

Genomic DNA constituted the template upon which TCR beta VDJ and CDR3 profiling was performed. TCRdb recomputed calls from the reads with MiXCR, one row per CDR3 protein. The sample includes 200,000 to 250,000 distinct CDR3 sequences, over 60% of them seen just once. CDR1 and CDR2 (germline): SGHVS, FQNEAQ. V lost 2 bases, J lost 7 bases, and 7 bases stayed unmatched. The CDR3 extends over 14 amino acids. This chain links TRBV7-8 with TRBJ1-2; 7 positions match TRBD1. The sequenced material came from sorted CD4+, CD8+, or CD8+CD57+ T cells (not recorded which) from PBMCs. The sequence was obtained from a human donor in good health. As DNA, the CDR3 is TGTGCCAGCAGCTTAATCGGCGGGACAGCTGGCTACACCTTC. Encoded protein: CASSLIGGTAGYTF.